This is a list of T cell receptor beta chains from one sample in a study of blood T cell repertoires in COVID-19. Measured with immunoSEQ multiplex PCR; TCRdb has only the in-frame clones, and not every one. The data contain some 120,000 clones, about 77% of them singletons. The sample was peripheral blood. Receptors originate from a human donor in a cohort sampled during active COVID-19. Both conserved end residues are part of each CDR3. Not every row has a clone size; where given, it reads once, few, many or a size class.

V gene	clone size	J gene	CDR3 protein
TRBV6-2/TRBV6-3	once	TRBJ2-5	CASSYESGATVQYF
TRBV7-6	-	TRBJ2-5	CASSRTSGGRTKETQYF
TRBV28	once	TRBJ2-5	CASSFPSGVAGGTPKTQYF
TRBV11-1	-	TRBJ1-1	CASSLEELTEAFF
TRBV12-5	-	TRBJ2-1	CASGPEALGEQFF
TRBV6-5	-	TRBJ1-5	CASSPGDQPQHF
TRBV4-2	-	TRBJ1-5	CASSQEYREYQPQHF
TRBV5-6	-	TRBJ2-5	CASSLAGTGKETQYF
TRBV11-2	few	TRBJ2-7	CASSLTLAGAGDEQYF
TRBV18	once	TRBJ2-5	CASAAAGGQETQYF
TRBV18	-	TRBJ2-3	CASSPPPYGNTQYF
TRBV10-2	-	TRBJ2-2	CASERTRGAGELFF
TRBV18	-	TRBJ2-1	CASSPRAGTGLDNEQFF
TRBV5-4	few	TRBJ2-1	CASSLGVAGGFNEQFF
TRBV5-1	-	TRBJ2-1	CASSQGQGNYNEQFF
TRBV7-8	-	TRBJ2-3	CASSLRPGGPTDTQYF
TRBV6-5	-	TRBJ1-2	CATLPGQANYGYTF
TRBV6-1	-	TRBJ2-1	CASSELGAALYNEQFF
TRBV7-9	-	TRBJ2-3	CASSSRTSLYTQYF
TRBV27	few	TRBJ2-7	CASSLTGYGYEQYF
TRBV5-1	-	TRBJ2-1	CASSLAGGGPSNEQFF
TRBV5-1	-	TRBJ1-5	CASSSQGGNQPQHF
TRBV7-2	-	TRBJ2-3	CASSLGVRDTQYF
TRBV25-1	-	TRBJ1-4	CASSQNRGTTNEKLFF
TRBV5-1	-	TRBJ2-2	CASSLDWLAGRTNTGELFF
TRBV3-1/TRBV3-2	-	TRBJ2-1	CASSQDVGTSGGKQFF
TRBV20-1	-	TRBJ2-1	CSASKGTSGSSEQFF
TRBV7-6	-	TRBJ2-3	CASSLNSGRSTDTQYF
TRBV11-2	-	TRBJ1-2	CASSLGLSYGYTF
TRBV7-3	few	TRBJ2-3	CASSFGGGRADTQYF